These 2 T cell receptor beta chains came from one sample sequenced in a study of blood T cells in healthy people across ages (dated by TCRdb to 2015 to 2017). Libraries were made using 5' RACE. Reads for this sample came from an Illumina HiSeq 2500. A second roughly 6 to 12 cycle PCR used a sample-barcoded 5' primer and a J-beta primer mix. TCRdb itself trimmed the public reads at Q25 with fastp, ran MiXCR and retained productive beta chains. Rows are combined by CDR3 protein, so each entry shows the most common genes and DNA. This sample is represented by approximately 1.5 million distinct CDR3 sequences; 30% to 40% of them were singletons. Together, the top ten hold about 11% of the sample. The sample was blood. Receptor source: a woman in her twenties or thirties in good health.

Of note for this clonotype: One end of the junction does not line up with germline, which may come from a read error. J is TRBJ1-5 and V is TRBV18; the D is unclear. Germline CDR1 reads KGHSH; CDR2 reads LQKENI. The CDR3 spans 12 residues. CDR3 DNA sequence: TGTGCCAGCTCACCCGTCCCGCAGCCCCGGCATTTT. Protein product: CASSPVPQPRHF.

In DNA form, the CDR3 reads TGTGCCAGCAGTTATCTGGGGGACAGCAGTAATCAGCCCCAGCATTTT. Amino acid sequence: CASSYLGDSSNQPQHF. The gene calls are TRBV6-6 and TRBJ1-5, with 7 bases fitting TRBD1. CDR3 length equals 16 residues. Germline CDR1 is MNHNY and CDR2 is SVGAGI (reference sequence). Trimming cost V 3 bases and J 4 bases; bases outside gene matches: 9.